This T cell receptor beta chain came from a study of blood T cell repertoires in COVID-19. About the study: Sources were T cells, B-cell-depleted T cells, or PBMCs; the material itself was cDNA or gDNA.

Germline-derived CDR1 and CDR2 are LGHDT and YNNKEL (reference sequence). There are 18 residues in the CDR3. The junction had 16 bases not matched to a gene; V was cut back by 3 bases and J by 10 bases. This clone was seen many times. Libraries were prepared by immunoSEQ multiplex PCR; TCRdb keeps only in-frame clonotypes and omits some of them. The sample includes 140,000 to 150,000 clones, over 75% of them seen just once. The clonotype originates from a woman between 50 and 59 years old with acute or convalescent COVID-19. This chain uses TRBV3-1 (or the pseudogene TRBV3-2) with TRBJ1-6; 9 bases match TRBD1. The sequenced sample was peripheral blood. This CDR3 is CASSHAQGDRAGGSPLHF. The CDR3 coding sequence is TGTGCCAGCAGCCACGCCCAAGGGGACAGGGCAGGTGGATCACCCCTCCACTTT.